What follows are 6 T cell receptor beta chains derived from one specimen sequenced in a study of T cell changes during pregnancy in multiple sclerosis. Clones were sequenced by immunoSEQ multiplex PCR, and TCRdb holds only the in-frame ones, with some missing. Among fewer than 85,000 clones listed, approximately 91% were seen once. This specimen consisted of peripheral blood, obtained before pregnancy. Receptor source: a female donor with multiple sclerosis, enrolled in a pregnancy study.

The chain is built from TRBV11-2 and TRBJ1-5; D is ambiguous. The CDR3 is 13 amino acids. Germline V gene sequence: CDR1 SGHAT, CDR2 FQNNGV. The germline V and J ends were trimmed by 2 bases and 10 bases, with 12 bases remaining between them. The CDR3 region has the DNA TGTGCCAGCAGCTTAACTCAGGTCCATCCCCAGCATTTT. It specifies CASSLTQVHPQHF.

V and J are TRBV29-1 and TRBJ1-2, with D possibly TRBD1 on 6 matching bases. The CDR3 is made up of 11 amino acids. Germline V gene sequence: CDR1 SQVTM, CDR2 ANQGSEA. V lost 6 bases and J lost 8, with 13 bases in between. For the CDR3, the DNA is TGCAGCGTCCCCTCACAGGGAGGCTACACCTTC. Protein product: CSVPSQGGYTF.

This chain uses TRBV30 with TRBJ1-1; no clear D. Trimming left V 3 bases short and J 6 bases short, with 11 bases between. There are 12 residues in the CDR3. Per germline, CDR1 GTSNPN and CDR2 SVGIG (reference sequence). CDR3 sequence reads: CAWSLQIPEAFF. Here the CDR3 DNA reads TGTGCCTGGAGCCTCCAGATCCCTGAAGCTTTCTTT.

The chain couples TRBV28 to TRBJ1-1; 9 bases are a match to TRBD1. This CDR3 spans 15 amino acids. In germline, CDR1 is MDHEN, CDR2 SYDVKM. The ends lost 5 bases at V and 13 bases at J; junction bases unmatched: 17. CDR3 DNA: TGTGCCAGCAGTACCTCAGGCGGGACAGGGAGGACTGATTTCTTT. This gives the protein CASSTSGGTGRTDFF.

The chain couples TRBV5-1 to TRBJ1-2; D is ambiguous. The germline gives CDR1 SGHRS, CDR2 YFSETQ. V was shortened by 4 bases and J by 4 bases, with 17 bases between the two germline ends. The length of the CDR3 is 15 residues. The CDR3 reads CASSPEGTVVYGYTF. CDR3 sequence (DNA): TGCGCCAGCAGCCCGGAGGGTACCGTGGTCTATGGCTACACCTTC.

This clone came up a few times. The V and J genes are TRBV19 and TRBJ2-5, with D possibly being TRBD2 (7 bases). Trimming cost V 9 bases and J 5 bases, with 25 bases left between them. The germline V gene encodes CDR1 LNHDA and CDR2 SQIVND (reference sequence). The CDR3 sequence is 16 residues long. The CDR3 DNA follows: TGTGCCAGCAGAACCGGTTCGGGGGGCCATGGGGAGACCCAGTACTTC. This codes for CASRTGSGGHGETQYF.